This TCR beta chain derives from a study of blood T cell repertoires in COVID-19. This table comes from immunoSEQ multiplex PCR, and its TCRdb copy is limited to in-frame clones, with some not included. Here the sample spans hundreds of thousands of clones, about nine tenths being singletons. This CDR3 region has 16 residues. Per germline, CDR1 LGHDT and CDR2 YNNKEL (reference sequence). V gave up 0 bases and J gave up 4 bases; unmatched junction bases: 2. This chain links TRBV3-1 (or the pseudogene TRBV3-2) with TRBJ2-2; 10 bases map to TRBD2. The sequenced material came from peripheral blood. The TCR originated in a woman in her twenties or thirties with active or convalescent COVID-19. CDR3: CASSQDPSGSTGELFF. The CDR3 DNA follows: TGTGCCAGCAGCCAAGATCCTAGCGGGAGCACCGGGGAGCTGTTTTTT.